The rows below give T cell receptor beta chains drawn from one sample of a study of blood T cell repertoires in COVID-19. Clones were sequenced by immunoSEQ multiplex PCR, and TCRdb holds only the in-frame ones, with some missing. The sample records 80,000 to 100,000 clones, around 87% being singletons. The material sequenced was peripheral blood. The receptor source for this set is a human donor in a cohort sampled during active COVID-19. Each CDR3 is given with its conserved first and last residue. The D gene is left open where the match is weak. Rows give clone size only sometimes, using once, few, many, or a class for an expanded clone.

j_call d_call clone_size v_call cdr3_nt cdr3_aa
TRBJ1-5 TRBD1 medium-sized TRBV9 TGTGCCAGCAGCGTAGGGACAGGGCTGCAGCCCCAGCATTTT CASSVGTGLQPQHF
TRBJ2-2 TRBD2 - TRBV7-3 TGTGCCAGCAGCTCCACGGGAGGTCCCGGGGAGCTGTTTTTT CASSSTGGPGELFF
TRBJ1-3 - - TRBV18 TGTGCCAGCTCACCATCGCAGGATCCCGGAAACACCATATATTTT CASSPSQDPGNTIYF
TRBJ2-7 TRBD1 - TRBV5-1 TGCGCCAGCAGCTTGGGACAGGGGGCTCACGAGCAGTACTTC CASSLGQGAHEQYF
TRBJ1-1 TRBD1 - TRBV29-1 TGCAGCGCTACACAGGGGAGCACTGAAGCTTTCTTT CSATQGSTEAFF
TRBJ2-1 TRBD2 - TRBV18 TGTGCCAGCTCACCAAGCCAGTTGACTAGCGGGAGCTGGGCTGAGCAGTTCTTC CASSPSQLTSGSWAEQFF
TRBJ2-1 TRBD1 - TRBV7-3 TGTGCCAGCAGCTCCCGACAGGGGGGCAATGAGCAGTTCTTC CASSSRQGGNEQFF
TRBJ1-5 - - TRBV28 TGTGCCAGTAAGACAGAATACAATCAGCCCCAGCATTTT CASKTEYNQPQHF
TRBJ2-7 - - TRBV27 TGTGCCAGCAGTATTATCGGAGTTGGGGCTAGCTACGAGCAGTACTTC CASSIIGVGASYEQYF
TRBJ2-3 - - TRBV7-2 TGTGCCAGCAGCTCCCGACAGGGAGGAACAGATACGCAGTATTTT CASSSRQGGTDTQYF
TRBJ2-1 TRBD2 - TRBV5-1 TGCGCCAGCAGCGCCGGGACTAGCGGGAGAGGTTTCGACAATGAGCAGTTCTTC CASSAGTSGRGFDNEQFF
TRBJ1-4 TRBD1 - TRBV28 TGTGCCACCGAGGACAGGGGTAATGAAAAACTGTTTTTT CATEDRGNEKLFF
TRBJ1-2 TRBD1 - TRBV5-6 TGTGCCAGCAGCTTCCCCTCCCAGGGGGGTGTTAACTATGGCTACACCTTC CASSFPSQGGVNYGYTF
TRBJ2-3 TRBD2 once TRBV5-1 TGCGCCAGCAGCTTGGGACTAGCCACAGATACGCAGTATTTT CASSLGLATDTQYF
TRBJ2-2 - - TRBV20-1 TGCAGTGCTAGTCGGGGAGGGAACACCGGGGAGCTGTTTTTT CSASRGGNTGELFF
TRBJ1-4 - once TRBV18 TGTGCCAGCTCACCCCGCAGGGGAGATAATGAAAAACTGTTTTTT CASSPRRGDNEKLFF
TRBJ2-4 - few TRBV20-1 TGCAGTGCTAGTGCGTCAATCGGAAACATTCAGTACTTC CSASASIGNIQYF
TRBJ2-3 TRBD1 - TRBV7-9 TGTGCCAGCAGCCCCGAGACAGGGGACGGTTCAGATACGCAGTATTTT CASSPETGDGSDTQYF
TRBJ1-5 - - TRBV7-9 TGTGCCAGCAGCCCCCTTCCAGGGCGAAGCAATCAGCCCCAGCATTTT CASSPLPGRSNQPQHF
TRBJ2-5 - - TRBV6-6 TGTGCCAGCAGTCGCCCGGGCGGGACAGCAGAGACCCAGTACTTC CASSRPGGTAETQYF
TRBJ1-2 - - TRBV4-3 TGCGCCAGCAGCCAAGAGCGGTTGAATATTGGCTACACCTTC CASSQERLNIGYTF
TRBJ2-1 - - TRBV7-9 TGTGCCAGCAGCTTTCAGGACACTTACAATGAGCAGTTCTTC CASSFQDTYNEQFF
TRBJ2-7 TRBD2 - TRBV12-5 TGTGCTAGTGGTTTGGTAATAGTACTAGCGGGAGTCAACGAGCAGTACTTC CASGLVIVLAGVNEQYF
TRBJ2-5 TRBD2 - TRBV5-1 TGCGCCAGCAGCTTGACGATCGGCGGGAGGGGGGAGACCCAGTACTTC CASSLTIGGRGETQYF
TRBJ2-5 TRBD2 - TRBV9 TGTGCCAGCAGCGTCAGCGGGAGTTGGGGAGAGACCCAGTACTTC CASSVSGSWGETQYF
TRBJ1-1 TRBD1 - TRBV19 TGTGCCAGTACCCAATCGGACAGGGCCCTAGGAGCTTTCTTT CASTQSDRALGAFF
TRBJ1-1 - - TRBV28 TGTGCCAGCACCCTTGGACAGTACGTCTTTTCTGAAGCTTTCTTT CASTLGQYVFSEAFF
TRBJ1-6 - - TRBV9 TGTGCCAGCAGCGCAACGGGCGGGTATAATTCACCCCTCCACTTT CASSATGGYNSPLHF
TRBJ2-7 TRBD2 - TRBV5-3 TGTGCCAGAAGCTCCTGTGCCCTAGATGGTAGCGGGAGGCTCGAACCCTACGAGCAGTACTTC CARSSCALDGSGRLEPYEQYF
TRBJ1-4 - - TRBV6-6 TGTGCCAGCAGTTACGAGGGCGATATTAATGAAAAACTGTTTTTT CASSYEGDINEKLFF
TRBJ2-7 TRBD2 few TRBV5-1 TGCGCCAGCAGCTCGACTAGCGGGAGCTACGAGCAGTACTTC CASSSTSGSYEQYF
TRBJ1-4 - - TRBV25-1 TGTGCCAGCAGTGAAGTTGGGTTCGCGGGAAAACTGTTTTTT CASSEVGFAGKLFF
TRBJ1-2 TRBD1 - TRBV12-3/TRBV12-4 TGTGCCAGCACTACGACAGGGGACTATGGCTACACCTTC CASTTTGDYGYTF
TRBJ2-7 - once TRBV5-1 TGCGCCAGCAGCCAAGCTATTAGACCTAGTAACGAGCAGTACTTC CASSQAIRPSNEQYF
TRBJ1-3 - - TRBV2 TGTGCCAGCACCGTGGGGGGAACCTCTGGAAACACCATATATTTT CASTVGGTSGNTIYF
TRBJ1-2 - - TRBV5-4 TGTGCCAGCATCAACCCATCGGGTTCAAACTATGGCTACACCTTC CASINPSGSNYGYTF
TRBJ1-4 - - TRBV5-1 TGCGCCAGCAGCGTCGAGGGAGGTGAAGAAAAACTGTTTTTT CASSVEGGEEKLFF
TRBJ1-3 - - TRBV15 TGTGCCACCAGCAGAGATCAAAGGGGGAATGGAAACACCATATATTTT CATSRDQRGNGNTIYF
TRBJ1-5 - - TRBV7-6 TGTGCCAGCAGCTTAGCAGCCGGGGAGGGTCAGCCCCAGCATTTT CASSLAAGEGQPQHF
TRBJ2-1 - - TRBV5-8 TGTGCCAGCAGCTCCGGACTAATATACAATGAGCAGTTCTTC CASSSGLIYNEQFF
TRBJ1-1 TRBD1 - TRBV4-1 TGCGCCAGCAGCCACCTCCCGGGACAGGGGAGGACTGAAGCTTTCTTT CASSHLPGQGRTEAFF
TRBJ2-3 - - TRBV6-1 TGTGCCAGCAGTGACCATCGCACAGATACGCAGTATTTT CASSDHRTDTQYF
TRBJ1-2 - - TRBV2 TGTGCCAGCAGTGCTGGGGAGATCTATGGCTACACCTTC CASSAGEIYGYTF
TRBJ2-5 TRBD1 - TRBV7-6 TGTGCCAGCAGCTCCCGAACAGGGGGCAGAAGGTACCAAGAGACCCAGTACTTC CASSSRTGGRRYQETQYF
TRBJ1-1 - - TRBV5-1 TGCGCCAGCAGCGGTTCACCGACAGGATCGAGAGCTTTCTTT CASSGSPTGSRAFF
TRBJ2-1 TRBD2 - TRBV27 TGTGCCAGCAGTTTAGCGGGAGGGTCCTACAATGAGCAGTTCTTC CASSLAGGSYNEQFF
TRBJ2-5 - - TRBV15 TGTGCCACCAGCAGAGACCCAGGGGCCGGGGAGACCCAGTACTTC CATSRDPGAGETQYF
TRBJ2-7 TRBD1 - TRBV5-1 TGCGCCAGCAGTAGACTGACAGGGGGTCGCGAGCAGTACTTC CASSRLTGGREQYF
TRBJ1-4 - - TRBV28 TGTGCCAGCTTCGACAGCTCTAATGAAAAACTGTTTTTT CASFDSSNEKLFF